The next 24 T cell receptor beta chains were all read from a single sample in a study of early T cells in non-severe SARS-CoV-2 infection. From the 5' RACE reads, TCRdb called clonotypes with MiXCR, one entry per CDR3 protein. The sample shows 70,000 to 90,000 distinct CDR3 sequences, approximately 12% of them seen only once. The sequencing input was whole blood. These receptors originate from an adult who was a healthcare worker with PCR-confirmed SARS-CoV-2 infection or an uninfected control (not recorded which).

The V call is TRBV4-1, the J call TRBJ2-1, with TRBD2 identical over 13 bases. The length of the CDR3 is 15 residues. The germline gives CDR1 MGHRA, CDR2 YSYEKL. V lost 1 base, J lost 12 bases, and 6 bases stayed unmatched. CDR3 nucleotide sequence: TGCGCCAGCAGCCAAGTAGTACTAGCGGGAGGGGTGCAGTTCTTC. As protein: CASSQVVLAGGVQFF.

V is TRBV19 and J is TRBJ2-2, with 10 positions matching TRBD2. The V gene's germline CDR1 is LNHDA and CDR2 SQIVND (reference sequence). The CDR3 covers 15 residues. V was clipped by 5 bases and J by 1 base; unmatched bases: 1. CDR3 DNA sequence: TGTGCCAGTAGTTGGACTAGCGGGAACACCGGGGAGCTGTTTTTT. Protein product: CASSWTSGNTGELFF.

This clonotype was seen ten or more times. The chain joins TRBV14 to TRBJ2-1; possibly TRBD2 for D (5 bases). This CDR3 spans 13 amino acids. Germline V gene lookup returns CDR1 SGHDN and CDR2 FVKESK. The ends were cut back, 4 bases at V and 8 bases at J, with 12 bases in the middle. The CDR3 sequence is CASSPLARDEQFF. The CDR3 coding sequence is TGTGCCAGCAGCCCCTTAGCGCGGGATGAGCAGTTCTTC.

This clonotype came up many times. The CDR3 loop is CASSMGIAPRGGNEQFF. The CDR3, as DNA: TGTGCCAGTAGTATGGGAATAGCGCCCAGGGGGGGCAATGAGCAGTTCTTC. The chain has TRBV19 and TRBJ2-1, with D perhaps assigned TRBD1 or TRBD2 (7 bases each). Germline values: CDR1 LNHDA, CDR2 SQIVND (reference sequence). V was shortened by 3 bases and J by 6 bases, with 21 bases between the two germline ends. CDR3 length: 17 amino acids.

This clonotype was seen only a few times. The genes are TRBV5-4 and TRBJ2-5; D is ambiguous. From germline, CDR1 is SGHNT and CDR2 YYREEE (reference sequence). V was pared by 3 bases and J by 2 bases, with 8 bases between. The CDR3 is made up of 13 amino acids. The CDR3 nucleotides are TGTGCCAGCAGCTCCCCAGAACAAGAGACCCAGTACTTC. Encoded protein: CASSSPEQETQYF.

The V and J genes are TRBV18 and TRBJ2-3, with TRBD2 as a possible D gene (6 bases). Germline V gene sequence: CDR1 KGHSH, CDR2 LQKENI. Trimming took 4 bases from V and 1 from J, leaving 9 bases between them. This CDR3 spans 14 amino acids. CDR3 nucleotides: TGTGCCAGCTCACAGGGGACTGGCACAGATACGCAGTATTTT. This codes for CASSQGTGTDTQYF.

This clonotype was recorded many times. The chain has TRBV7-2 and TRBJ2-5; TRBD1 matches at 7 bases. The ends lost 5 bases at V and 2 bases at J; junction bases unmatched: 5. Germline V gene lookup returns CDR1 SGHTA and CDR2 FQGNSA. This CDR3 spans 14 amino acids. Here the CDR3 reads CASSRDSGQETQYF. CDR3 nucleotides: TGTGCCAGCAGCCGGGACAGCGGACAAGAGACCCAGTACTTC.

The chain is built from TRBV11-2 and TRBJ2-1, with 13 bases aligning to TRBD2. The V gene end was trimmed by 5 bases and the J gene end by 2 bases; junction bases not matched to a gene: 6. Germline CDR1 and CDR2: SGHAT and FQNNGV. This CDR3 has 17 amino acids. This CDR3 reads CASSVQLAGGPYNEQFF. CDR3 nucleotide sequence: TGTGCCAGCAGCGTACAACTAGCGGGAGGGCCCTACAATGAGCAGTTCTTC.

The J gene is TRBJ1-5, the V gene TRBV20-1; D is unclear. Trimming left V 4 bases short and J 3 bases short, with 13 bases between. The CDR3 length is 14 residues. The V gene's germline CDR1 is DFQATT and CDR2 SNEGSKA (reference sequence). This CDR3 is CSATSPGNNQPQHF. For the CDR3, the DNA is TGCAGTGCTACAAGTCCGGGTAACAATCAGCCCCAGCATTTT.

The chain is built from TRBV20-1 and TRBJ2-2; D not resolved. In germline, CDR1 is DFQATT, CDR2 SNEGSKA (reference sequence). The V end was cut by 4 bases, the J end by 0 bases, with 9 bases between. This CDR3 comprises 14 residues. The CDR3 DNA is TGCAGTGCTACTGGCGGAACGAACACCGGGGAGCTGTTTTTT. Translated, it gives CSATGGTNTGELFF.

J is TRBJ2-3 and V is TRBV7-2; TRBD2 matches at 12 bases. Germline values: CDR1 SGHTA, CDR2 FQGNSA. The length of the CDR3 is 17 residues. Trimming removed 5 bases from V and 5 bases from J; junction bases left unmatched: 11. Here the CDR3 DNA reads TGTGCCAGCAGCCTACTACTAGCGGGAGGTTCGGGAGATACGCAGTATTTT. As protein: CASSLLLAGGSGDTQYF. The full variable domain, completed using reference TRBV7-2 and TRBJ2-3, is GAGVSQSPSNKVTEKGKDVELRCDPISGHTALYWYRQSLGQGLEFLIYFQGNSAPDKSGLPSDRFSAERTGGSVSTLTIQRTQQEDSAVYLCASSLLLAGGSGDTQYFGPGTRLTVL.

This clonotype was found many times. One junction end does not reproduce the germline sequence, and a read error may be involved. The CDR3 DNA sequence: TGTGCCAGCAGCCTAGCAAGCGGTTCTCGAAGCACAGATACGCAGTATTTT. Translation: CASSLASGSRSTDTQYF. The chain couples TRBV7-6 to TRBJ2-3; a possible D gene is TRBD2 (5 bases). Germline V lookup: CDR1 SGHVS, CDR2 FNYEAQ. CDR3 size: 17 residues.

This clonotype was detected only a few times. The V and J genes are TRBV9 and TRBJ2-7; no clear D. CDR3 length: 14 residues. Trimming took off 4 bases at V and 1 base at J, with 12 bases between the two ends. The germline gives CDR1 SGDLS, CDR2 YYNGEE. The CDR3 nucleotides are TGTGCCAGCAGCCCGATTGAATCGTCCTACGAGCAGTACTTC. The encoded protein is CASSPIESSYEQYF.

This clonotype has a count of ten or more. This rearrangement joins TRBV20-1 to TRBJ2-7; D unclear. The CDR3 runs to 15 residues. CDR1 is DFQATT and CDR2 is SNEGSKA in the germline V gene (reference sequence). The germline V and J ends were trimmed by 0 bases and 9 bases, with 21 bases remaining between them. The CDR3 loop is CSARDSGGILRGQYF. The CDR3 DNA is TGCAGTGCTAGAGATTCGGGCGGAATCCTACGAGGGCAGTACTTC.

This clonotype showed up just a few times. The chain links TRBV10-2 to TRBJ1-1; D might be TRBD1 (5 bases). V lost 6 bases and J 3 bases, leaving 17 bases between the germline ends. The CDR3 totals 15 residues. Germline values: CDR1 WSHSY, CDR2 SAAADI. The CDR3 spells CASRGNQGRHTEAFF. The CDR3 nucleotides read TGCGCCAGCAGGGGGAATCAGGGCCGGCACACTGAAGCTTTCTTT.

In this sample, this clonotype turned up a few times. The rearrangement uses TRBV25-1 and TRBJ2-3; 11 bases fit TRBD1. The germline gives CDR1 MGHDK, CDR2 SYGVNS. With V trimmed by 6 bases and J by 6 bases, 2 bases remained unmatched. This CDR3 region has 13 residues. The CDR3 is CASRRTGGDTQYF. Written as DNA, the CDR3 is TGTGCCAGCAGAAGGACAGGGGGCGATACGCAGTATTTT.

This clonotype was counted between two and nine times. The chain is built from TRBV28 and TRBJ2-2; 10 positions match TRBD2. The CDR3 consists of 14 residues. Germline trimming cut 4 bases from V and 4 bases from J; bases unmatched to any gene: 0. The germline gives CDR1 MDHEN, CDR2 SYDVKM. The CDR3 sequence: CASSSSGGTGELFF. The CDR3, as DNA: TGTGCCAGCAGTTCTAGCGGGGGCACCGGGGAGCTGTTTTTT.

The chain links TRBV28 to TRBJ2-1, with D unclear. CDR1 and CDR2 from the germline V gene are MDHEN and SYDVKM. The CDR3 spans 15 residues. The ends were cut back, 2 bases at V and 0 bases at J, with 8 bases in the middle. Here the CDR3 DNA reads TGTGCCAGCAGTTTAATCCAGAGCTCCTACAATGAGCAGTTCTTC. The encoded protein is CASSLIQSSYNEQFF.

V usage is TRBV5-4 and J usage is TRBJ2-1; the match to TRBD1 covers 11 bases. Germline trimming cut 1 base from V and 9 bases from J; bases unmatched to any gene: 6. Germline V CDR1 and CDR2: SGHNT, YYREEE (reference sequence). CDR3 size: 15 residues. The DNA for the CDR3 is TGTGCCAGCAGCTTGAAGGACAGGGGGCTTGGTGAGCAGTTCTTC. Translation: CASSLKDRGLGEQFF.

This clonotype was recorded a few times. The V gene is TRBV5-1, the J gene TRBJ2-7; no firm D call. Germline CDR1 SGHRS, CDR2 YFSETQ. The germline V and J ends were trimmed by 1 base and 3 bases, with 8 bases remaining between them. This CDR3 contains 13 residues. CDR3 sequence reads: CASSLSDGYEQYF. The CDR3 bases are TGCGCCAGCAGCTTGAGTGATGGCTACGAGCAGTACTTC. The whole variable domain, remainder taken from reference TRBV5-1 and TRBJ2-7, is KAGVTQTPRYLIKTRGQQVTLSCSPISGHRSVSWYQQTPGQGLQFLFEYFSETQRNKGNFPGRFSGRQFSNSRSEMNVSTLELGDSALYLCASSLSDGYEQYFGPGTRLTVT.

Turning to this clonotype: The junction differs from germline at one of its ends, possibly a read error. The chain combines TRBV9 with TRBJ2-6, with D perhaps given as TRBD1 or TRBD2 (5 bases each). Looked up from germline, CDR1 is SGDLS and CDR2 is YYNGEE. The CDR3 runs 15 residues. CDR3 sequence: CASSVATSGANVLIF. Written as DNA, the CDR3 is TGTGCCAGCAGCGTAGCCACCTCCGGGGCCAACGTCCTGATTTTC.

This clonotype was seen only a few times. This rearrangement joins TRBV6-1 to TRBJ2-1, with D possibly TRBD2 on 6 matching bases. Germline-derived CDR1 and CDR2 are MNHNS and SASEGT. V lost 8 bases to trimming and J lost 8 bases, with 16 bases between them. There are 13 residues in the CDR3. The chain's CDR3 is CASRPPGVDEQFF. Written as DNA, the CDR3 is TGTGCCAGCCGTCCCCCGGGAGTCGATGAGCAGTTCTTC.

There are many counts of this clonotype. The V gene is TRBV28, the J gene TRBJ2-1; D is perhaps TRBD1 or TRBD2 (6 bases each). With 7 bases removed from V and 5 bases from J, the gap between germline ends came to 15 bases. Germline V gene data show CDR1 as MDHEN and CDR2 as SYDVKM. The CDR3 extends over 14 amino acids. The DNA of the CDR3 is TGTGCCAGCATAAAAGGGGGGCTGAACAATGAGCAGTTCTTC. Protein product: CASIKGGLNNEQFF.

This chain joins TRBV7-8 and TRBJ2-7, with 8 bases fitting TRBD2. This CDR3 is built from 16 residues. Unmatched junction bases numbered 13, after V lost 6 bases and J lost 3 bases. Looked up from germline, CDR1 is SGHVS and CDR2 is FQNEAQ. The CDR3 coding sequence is TGTGCCAGCAGACCCCGGGCGGTAGCGGGGTACTACGAGCAGTACTTC. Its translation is CASRPRAVAGYYEQYF.